The entry that follows covers one TCR beta chain sequence. This sample was taken from a study of T cells in lung cancer brain metastases. Assay: immunoSEQ multiplex PCR; the TCRdb copy retains only in-frame clones and omits some. The table lists roughly 6,600 clones, 70% to 90% of them singletons. CDR3 size: 15 residues. Trimming removed 3 bases from V and 5 bases from J, with 16 bases in between. CDR1 and CDR2 (germline): MNHEY, SMNVEV (reference sequence). The sequencing input was tumor tissue from the primary lung tumor. This clonotype was obtained from a man in his fifties with non-small cell lung cancer. The chain uses TRBV27 and TRBJ1-1, with D possibly TRBD1 on 6 matching bases. The CDR3 region has the DNA TGTGCCAGCAGTTTCAGGAGGACAGTCCCGACTGAAGCTTTCTTT. Translating it yields CASSFRRTVPTEAFF.